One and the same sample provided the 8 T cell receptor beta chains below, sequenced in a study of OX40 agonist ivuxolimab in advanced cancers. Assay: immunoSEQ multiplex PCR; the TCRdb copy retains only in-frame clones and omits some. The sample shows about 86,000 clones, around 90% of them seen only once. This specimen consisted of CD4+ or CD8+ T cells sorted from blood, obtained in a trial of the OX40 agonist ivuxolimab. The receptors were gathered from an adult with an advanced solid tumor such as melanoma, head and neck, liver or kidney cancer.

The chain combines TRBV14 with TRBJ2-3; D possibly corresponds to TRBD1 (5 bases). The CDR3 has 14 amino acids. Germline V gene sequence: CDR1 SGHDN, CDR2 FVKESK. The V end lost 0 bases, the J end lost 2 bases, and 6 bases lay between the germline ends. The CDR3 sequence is CASSQEQDTDTQYF. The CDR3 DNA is TGTGCCAGCAGCCAAGAACAGGACACAGATACGCAGTATTTT. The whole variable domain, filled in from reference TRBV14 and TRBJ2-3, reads EAGVTQFPSHSVIEKGQTVTLRCDPISGHDNLYWYRRVMGKEIKFLLHFVKESKQDESGMPNNRFLAERTGGTYSTLKVQPAELEDSGVYFCASSQEQDTDTQYFGPGTRLTVL.

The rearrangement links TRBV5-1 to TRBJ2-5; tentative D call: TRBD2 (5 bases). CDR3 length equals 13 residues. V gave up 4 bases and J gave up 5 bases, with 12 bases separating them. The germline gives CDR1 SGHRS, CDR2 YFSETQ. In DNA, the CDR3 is TGCGCCAGCAGCCCATGGACTGGGGAGACCCAGTACTTC. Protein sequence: CASSPWTGETQYF.

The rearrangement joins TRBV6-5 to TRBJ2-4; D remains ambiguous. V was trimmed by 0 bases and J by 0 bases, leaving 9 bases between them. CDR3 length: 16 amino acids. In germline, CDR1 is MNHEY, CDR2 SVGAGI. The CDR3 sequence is CASSYSFVEAKNIQYF. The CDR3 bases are TGTGCCAGCAGTTACTCGTTTGTAGAAGCCAAAAACATTCAGTACTTC.

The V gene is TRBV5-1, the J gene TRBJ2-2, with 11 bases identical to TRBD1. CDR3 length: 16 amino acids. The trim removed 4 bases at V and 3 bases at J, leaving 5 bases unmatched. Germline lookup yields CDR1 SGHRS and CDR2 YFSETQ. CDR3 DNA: TGCGCCAGCAGCCCCGGGACAGGGGGTTACACCGGGGAGCTGTTTTTT. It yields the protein CASSPGTGGYTGELFF. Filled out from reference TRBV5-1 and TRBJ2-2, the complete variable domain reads KAGVTQTPRYLIKTRGQQVTLSCSPISGHRSVSWYQQTPGQGLQFLFEYFSETQRNKGNFPGRFSGRQFSNSRSEMNVSTLELGDSALYLCASSPGTGGYTGELFFGEGSRLTVL.

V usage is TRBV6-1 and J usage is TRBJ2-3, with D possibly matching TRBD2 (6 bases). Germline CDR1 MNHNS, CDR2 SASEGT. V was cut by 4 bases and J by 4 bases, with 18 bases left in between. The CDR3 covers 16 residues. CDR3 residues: CASSVGGDIISDTQYF. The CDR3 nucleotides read TGTGCCAGCAGTGTAGGAGGGGATATTATTTCAGATACGCAGTATTTT.

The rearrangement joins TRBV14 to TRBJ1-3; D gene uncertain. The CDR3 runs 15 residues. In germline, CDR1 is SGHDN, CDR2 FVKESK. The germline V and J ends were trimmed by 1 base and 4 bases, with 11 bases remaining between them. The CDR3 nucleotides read TGTGCCAGCAGCCAAGTAACGGCGCCAGGAAACACCATATATTTT. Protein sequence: CASSQVTAPGNTIYF. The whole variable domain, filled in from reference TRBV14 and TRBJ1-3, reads EAGVTQFPSHSVIEKGQTVTLRCDPISGHDNLYWYRRVMGKEIKFLLHFVKESKQDESGMPNNRFLAERTGGTYSTLKVQPAELEDSGVYFCASSQVTAPGNTIYFGEGSWLTVV.

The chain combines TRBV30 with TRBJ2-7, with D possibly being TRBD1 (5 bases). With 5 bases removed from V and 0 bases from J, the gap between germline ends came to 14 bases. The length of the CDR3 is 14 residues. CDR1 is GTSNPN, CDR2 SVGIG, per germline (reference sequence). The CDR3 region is CAWGRQIPSYEQYF. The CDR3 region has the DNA TGTGCCTGGGGGCGACAGATTCCCTCCTACGAGCAGTACTTC.

The CDR3 sequence: CASSLAPSSGGYTF. CDR3 nucleotide sequence: TGTGCCAGCAGCTTGGCCCCCAGCTCGGGTGGCTACACCTTC. The chain joins TRBV5-5 to TRBJ1-2, with D unclear. V was shortened by 0 bases and J by 7 bases, with 13 bases between the two germline ends. CDR3 length: 14 amino acids. CDR1 is SGHKS and CDR2 is YYEKEE in the germline V gene (reference sequence).